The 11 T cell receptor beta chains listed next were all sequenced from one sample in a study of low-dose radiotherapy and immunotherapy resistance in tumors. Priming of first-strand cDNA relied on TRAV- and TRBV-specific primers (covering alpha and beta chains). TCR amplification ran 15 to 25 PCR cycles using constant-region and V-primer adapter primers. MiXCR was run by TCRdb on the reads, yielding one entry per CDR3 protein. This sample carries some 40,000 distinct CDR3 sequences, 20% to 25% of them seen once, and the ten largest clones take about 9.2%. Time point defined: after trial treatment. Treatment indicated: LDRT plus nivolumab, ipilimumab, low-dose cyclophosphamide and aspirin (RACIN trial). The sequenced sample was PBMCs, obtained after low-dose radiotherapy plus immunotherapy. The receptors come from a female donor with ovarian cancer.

The CDR3 nucleotides are TGTGCTAGTGGTTTGGAGTTGAACACTGAAGCTTTCTTT. This codes for CASGLELNTEAFF. V is TRBV12-5 and J is TRBJ1-1; no reliable D call. V gave up 1 base and J gave up 0 bases, with 3 bases separating them. The CDR3 is 13 amino acids. CDR1 is LGHNT and CDR2 is FRNRAP in the germline V gene.

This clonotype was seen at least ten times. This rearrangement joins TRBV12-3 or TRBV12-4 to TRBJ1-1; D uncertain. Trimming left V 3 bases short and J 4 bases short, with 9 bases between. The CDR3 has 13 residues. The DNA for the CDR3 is TGTGCCAGCAGTTTTCTCTCTGGCACTGAAGCTTTCTTT. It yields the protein CASSFLSGTEAFF.

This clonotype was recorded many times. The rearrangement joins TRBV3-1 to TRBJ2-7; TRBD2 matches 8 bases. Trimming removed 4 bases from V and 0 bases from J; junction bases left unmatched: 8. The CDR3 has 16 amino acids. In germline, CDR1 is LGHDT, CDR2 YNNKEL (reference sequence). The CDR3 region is CASSPLTGTSSYEQYF. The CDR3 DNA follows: TGTGCCAGCAGCCCCCTTACAGGGACTAGCTCCTACGAGCAGTACTTC.

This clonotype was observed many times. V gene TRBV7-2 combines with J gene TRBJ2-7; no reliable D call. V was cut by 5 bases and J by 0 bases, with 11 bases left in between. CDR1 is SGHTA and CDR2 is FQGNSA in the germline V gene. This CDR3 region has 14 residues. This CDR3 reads CASSLQASSYEQYF. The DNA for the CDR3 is TGTGCCAGCAGCCTCCAAGCTAGCTCCTACGAGCAGTACTTC.

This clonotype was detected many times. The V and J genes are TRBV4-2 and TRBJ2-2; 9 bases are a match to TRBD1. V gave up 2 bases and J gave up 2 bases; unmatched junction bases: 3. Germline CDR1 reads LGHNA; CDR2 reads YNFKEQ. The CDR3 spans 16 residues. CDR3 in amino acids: CASSQRQGVNTGELFF. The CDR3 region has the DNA TGTGCCAGCAGCCAACGACAGGGGGTTAACACCGGGGAGCTGTTTTTT.

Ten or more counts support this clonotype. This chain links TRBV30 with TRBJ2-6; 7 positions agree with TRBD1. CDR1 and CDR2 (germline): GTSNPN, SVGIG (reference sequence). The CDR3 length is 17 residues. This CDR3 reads CALRRDRALSGANVLTF. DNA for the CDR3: TGTGCACTAAGAAGGGACAGAGCCCTCTCTGGGGCCAACGTCCTGACTTTC.

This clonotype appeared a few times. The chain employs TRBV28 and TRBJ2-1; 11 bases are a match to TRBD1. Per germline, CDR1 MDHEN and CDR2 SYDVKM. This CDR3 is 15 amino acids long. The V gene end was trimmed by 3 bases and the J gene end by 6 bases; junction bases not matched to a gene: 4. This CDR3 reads CASSLAGTGGNEQFF. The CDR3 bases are TGTGCCAGCAGTTTGGCCGGGACAGGGGGCAATGAGCAGTTCTTC.

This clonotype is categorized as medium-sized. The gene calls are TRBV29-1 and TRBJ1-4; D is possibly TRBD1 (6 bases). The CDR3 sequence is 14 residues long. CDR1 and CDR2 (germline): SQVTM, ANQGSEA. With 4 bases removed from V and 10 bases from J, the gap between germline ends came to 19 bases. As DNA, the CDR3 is TGCAGCGTTGTCCAAGACAGGAATTACGGAAAACTGTTTTTT. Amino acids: CSVVQDRNYGKLFF.

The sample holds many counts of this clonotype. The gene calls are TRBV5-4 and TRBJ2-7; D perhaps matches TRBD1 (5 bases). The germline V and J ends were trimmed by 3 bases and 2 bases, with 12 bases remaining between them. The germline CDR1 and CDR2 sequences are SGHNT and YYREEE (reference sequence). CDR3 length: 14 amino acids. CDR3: CASSSKDNPYEQYF. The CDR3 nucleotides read TGTGCCAGCAGCTCAAAGGACAATCCCTACGAGCAGTACTTC.

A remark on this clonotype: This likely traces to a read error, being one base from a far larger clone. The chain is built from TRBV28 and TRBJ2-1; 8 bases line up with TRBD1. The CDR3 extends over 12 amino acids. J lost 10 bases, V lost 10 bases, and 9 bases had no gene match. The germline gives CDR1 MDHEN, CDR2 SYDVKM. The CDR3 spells CATGTGTYEQFF. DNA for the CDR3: TGTGCCACCGGGACAGGAACTTACGAGCAGTTCTTC. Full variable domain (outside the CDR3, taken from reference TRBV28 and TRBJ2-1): DVKVTQSSRYLVKRTGEKVFLECVQDMDHENMFWYRQDPGLGLRLIYFSYDVKMKEKGDIPEGYSVSREKKERFSLILESASTNQTSMYLCATGTGTYEQFFGPGTRLTVL.

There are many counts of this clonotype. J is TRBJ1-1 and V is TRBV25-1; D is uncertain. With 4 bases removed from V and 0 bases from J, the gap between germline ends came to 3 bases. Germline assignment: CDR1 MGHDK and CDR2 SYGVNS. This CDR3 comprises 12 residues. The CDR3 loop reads CASSVLNTEAFF. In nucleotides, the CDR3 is TGTGCCAGCAGTGTCCTGAACACTGAAGCTTTCTTT.